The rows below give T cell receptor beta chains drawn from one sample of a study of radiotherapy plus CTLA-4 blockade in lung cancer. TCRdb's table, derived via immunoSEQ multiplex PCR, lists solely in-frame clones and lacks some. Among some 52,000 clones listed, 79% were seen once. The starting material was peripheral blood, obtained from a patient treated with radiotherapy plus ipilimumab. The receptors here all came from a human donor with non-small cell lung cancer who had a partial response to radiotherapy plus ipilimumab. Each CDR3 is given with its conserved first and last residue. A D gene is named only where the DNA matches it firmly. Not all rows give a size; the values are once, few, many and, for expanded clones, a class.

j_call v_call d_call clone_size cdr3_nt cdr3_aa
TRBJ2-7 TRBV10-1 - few TGCGCCAGCAGTGATTCGTCCTACGAGCAGTACTTC CASSDSSYEQYF
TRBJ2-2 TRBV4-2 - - TGTGCCAGCAGCAAGGGGGGGGGCACCGGGGAGCTGTTTTTT CASSKGGGTGELFF
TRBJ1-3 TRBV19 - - TGTGCCAGTAGTATAGGTCTCCTAGGAAAGACTGGAAACACCATATATTTT CASSIGLLGKTGNTIYF
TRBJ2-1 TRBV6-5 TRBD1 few TGTGCCAGCAGTTACTGGGACAGTCGGGGGCAGTTCTTC CASSYWDSRGQFF
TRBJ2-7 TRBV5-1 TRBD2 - TGCGCCAGCAGCTTGGTCCTAGCGGATAACGAGCAGTACTTC CASSLVLADNEQYF
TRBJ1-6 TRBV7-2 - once TGTGCCAGCAGCACTAGGTGGGATTCACCCCTCCACTTT CASSTRWDSPLHF
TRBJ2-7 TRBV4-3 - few TGCGCCAGCAGCCAAGAGGGGGGAGAGCAGTACTTC CASSQEGGEQYF
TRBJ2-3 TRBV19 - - TGTGCCAGTAGTATATTTGGAGGGGGGGGCACAGATACGCAGTATTTT CASSIFGGGGTDTQYF
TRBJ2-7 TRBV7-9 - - TGTGCCAGCACCGAGGGTTTTCTCGAGCAGTACTTC CASTEGFLEQYF
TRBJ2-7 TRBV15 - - TGTGCCACCAGCACCTCTACCACCTACGAGCAGTACTTC CATSTSTTYEQYF
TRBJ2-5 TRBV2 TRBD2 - TGTGCCAGTCGGACTAGCGAACTCAGAGGAGAGACCCAGTACTTC CASRTSELRGETQYF
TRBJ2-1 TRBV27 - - TGTGCCAGCAGTTTGGGCTGGCAGGGAAATGAGCAGTTCTTC CASSLGWQGNEQFF
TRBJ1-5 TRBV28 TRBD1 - TGTGCCAGCAGTTTATCGGGAGGGTCAAGGACAGGAGATCAGCCCCAGCATTTT CASSLSGGSRTGDQPQHF
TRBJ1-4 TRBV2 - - TGTGCCAGCAGTGGCGGGGACCCCAATGAAAAACTGTTTTTT CASSGGDPNEKLFF
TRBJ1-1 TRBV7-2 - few TGTGCCAGCAGCTTAGTGACAGTAGCTGAAGCTTTCTTT CASSLVTVAEAFF
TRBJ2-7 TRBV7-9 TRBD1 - TGTGCCAGCAGCTTTCCTAAACGACAGGGTTGGGGCTACGAGCAGTACTTC CASSFPKRQGWGYEQYF
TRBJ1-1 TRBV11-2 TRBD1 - TGTGCCAGCAGCTTGGACAGGGGGCGCAATGGTGAAGCTTTCTTT CASSLDRGRNGEAFF
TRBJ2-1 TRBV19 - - TGTGCCAGTAGTATAGAATGGACACCAGACAATGAGCAGTTCTTC CASSIEWTPDNEQFF
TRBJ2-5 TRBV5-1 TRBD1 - TGCGCCAGCAGCTTGGATGGGACAGGACAAGAGACCCAGTACTTC CASSLDGTGQETQYF
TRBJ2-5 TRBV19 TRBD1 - TGTGCCAGTAGTAAGGGACAGCAAGAGACCCAGTACTTC CASSKGQQETQYF
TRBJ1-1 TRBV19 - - TGTGCCAGTAGTATTGGGCAGTACACTGAAGCTTTCTTT CASSIGQYTEAFF
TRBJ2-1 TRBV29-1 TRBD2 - TGCAGCGTTCACCTAGCGGGGACAATCAATGAGCAGTTCTTC CSVHLAGTINEQFF
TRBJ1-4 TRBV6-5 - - TGTGCCAGCAGTTACGACAGGCTTGCAACTAATGAAAAACTGTTTTTT CASSYDRLATNEKLFF
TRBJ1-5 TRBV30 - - TGTGCCTGGAGTGTACGGTCCGGTCAGCCCCAGCATTTT CAWSVRSGQPQHF
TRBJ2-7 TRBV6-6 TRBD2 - TGTGCCAGCAGTTATAGGGACTACACCTACGAGCAGTACTTC CASSYRDYTYEQYF
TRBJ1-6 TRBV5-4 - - TGTGCCAGCAGCCGGGTGCGTGCGGGGATGGATAATTCACCCCTCCACTTT CASSRVRAGMDNSPLHF
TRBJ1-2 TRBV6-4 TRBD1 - TGTGCCAGCAGTGACGCAGGGGGCCTTGGCTACACCTTC CASSDAGGLGYTF
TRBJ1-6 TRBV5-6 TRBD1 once TGTGCCAGCAGCTTACAGGGGATGATCTATAATTCACCCCTCCACTTT CASSLQGMIYNSPLHF
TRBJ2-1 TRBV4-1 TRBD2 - TGCGCCAGCAGCCTAACTAGCGGGGGGAACAACAATGAGCAGTTCTTC CASSLTSGGNNNEQFF
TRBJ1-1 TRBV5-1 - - TGCGCCAGTTATAACAGGGTCACTGAAGCTTTCTTT CASYNRVTEAFF
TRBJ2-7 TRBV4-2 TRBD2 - TGTGCCAGCAGCCAAGGACTAGCGGAGAGGTATCCCTACGAGCAGTACTTC CASSQGLAERYPYEQYF
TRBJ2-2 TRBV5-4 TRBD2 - TGTGCCAGCAGTTTAATAGGACTAGCGGACACCGGGGAGCTGTTTTTT CASSLIGLADTGELFF
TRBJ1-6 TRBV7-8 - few TGTGCCAGCAGCCAAAAGCCCGGAGGTGGGCCACCCCTCCACTTT CASSQKPGGGPPLHF
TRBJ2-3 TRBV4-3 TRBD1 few TGCGCCAGCAGCCAAGCGGGACAGGGCACAGATACGCAGTATTTT CASSQAGQGTDTQYF
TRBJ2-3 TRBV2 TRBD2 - TGTGCCAGCAGTGACCAGACGAGCGGGGGCACAGATACGCAGTATTTT CASSDQTSGGTDTQYF
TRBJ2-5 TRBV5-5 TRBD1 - TGTGCCAGCAGCTTCCTAGGCGGCGTGCCGACAGGGCGGGAGACCCAGTACTTC CASSFLGGVPTGRETQYF
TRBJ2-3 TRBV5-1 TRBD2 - TGCGCCAGCAGCTTTCGCGGGACTAGCGGTACAGATACGCAGTATTTT CASSFRGTSGTDTQYF
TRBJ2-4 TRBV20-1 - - TGCAGTGCTCCGACCGGGAACATTCAGTACTTC CSAPTGNIQYF
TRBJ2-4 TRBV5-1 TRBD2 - TGCGCCAGCAGCTTGGGTGGACTAGCGGGGTCGATAGCCAAAAACATTCAGTACTTC CASSLGGLAGSIAKNIQYF
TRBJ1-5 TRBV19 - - TGTGCCAGTAGTGATACAGGGAGACAGCCCCAGCATTTT CASSDTGRQPQHF